The source of this TCR beta chain is a study of shared clonotypes between healthy human individuals. Only a few counts were recorded for this clone. Profiling relied on immunoSEQ multiplex PCR, and the TCRdb table lists in-frame clones only, not all of them. The profile shows 600,000 to 750,000 clones, 90% of them singletons. Germline V CDR1 and CDR2: SNHLY, FYNNEI. The CDR3 totals 16 residues. Trimming took 1 base from V and 4 from J; bases not matched to a gene: 7. The rearrangement joins TRBV2 to TRBJ2-1; 7 nucleotides align to TRBD2. This clonotype was sampled from a man aged 18 to 30 in good health. Some clones in this sample may be carry-over from other donors' samples. The sequencing sample was made of memory CD8+ T cells from PBMCs. As for subset: CD45RO+ cells pooled with CCR7-negative TemRA cells. In DNA, the CDR3 is TGTGCCAGCAGTGAAGGGCTAGCGGAGGGGTACAATGAGCAGTTCTTC. It encodes CASSEGLAEGYNEQFF.